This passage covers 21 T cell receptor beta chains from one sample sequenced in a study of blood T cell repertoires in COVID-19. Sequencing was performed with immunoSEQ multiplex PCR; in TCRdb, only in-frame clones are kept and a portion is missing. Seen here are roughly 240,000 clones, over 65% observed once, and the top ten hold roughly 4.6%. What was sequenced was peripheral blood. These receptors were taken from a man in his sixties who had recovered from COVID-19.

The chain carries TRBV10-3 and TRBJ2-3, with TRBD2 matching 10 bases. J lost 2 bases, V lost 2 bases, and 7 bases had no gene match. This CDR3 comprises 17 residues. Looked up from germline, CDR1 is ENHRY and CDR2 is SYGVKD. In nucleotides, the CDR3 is TGTGCCATCAGTGAGCCCAAACTAGCGGGGTACACAGATACGCAGTATTTT. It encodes CAISEPKLAGYTDTQYF.

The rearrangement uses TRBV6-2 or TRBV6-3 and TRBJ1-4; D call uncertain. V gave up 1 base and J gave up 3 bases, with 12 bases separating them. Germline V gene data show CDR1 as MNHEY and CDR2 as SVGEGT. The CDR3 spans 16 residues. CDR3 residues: CASSYLRASPNEKLFF. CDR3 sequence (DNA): TGTGCCAGCAGTTACTTGAGAGCTTCCCCTAATGAAAAACTGTTTTTT.

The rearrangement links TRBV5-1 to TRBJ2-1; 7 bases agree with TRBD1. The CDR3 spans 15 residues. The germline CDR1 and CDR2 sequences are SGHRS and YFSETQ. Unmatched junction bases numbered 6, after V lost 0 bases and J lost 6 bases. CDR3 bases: TGCGCCAGCAGCTTGGTGGGCAGGGGGAGCAATGAGCAGTTCTTC. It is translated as CASSLVGRGSNEQFF.

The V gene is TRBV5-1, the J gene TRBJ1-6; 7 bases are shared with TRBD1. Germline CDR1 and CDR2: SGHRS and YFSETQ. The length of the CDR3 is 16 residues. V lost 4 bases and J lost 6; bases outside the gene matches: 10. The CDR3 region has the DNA TGCGCCAGCAGCGGCCAAAGACAGGGTTTTAATTCACCCCTCCACTTT. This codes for CASSGQRQGFNSPLHF.

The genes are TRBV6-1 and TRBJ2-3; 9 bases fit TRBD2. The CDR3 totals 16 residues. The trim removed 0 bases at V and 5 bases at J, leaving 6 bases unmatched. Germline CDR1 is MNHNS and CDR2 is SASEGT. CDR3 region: CASSEAVAGAGDTQYF. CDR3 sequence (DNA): TGTGCCAGCAGTGAAGCAGTAGCGGGAGCCGGAGATACGCAGTATTTT.

The CDR3 is CASSQESWGLQETQYF. The CDR3 DNA is TGTGCCAGCAGCCAAGAAAGTTGGGGACTCCAAGAGACCCAGTACTTC. The V gene is TRBV3-1 (or the pseudogene TRBV3-2), the J gene TRBJ2-5, with a possible D match to TRBD2 (6 bases). This CDR3 contains 16 residues. The germline V gene encodes CDR1 LGHDT and CDR2 YNNKEL (reference sequence). Trimming removed 0 bases from V and 1 base from J, with 12 bases in between.

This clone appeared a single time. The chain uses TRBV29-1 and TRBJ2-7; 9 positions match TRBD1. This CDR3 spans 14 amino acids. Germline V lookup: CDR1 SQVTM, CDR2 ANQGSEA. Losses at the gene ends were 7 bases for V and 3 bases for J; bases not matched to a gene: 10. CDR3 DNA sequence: TGCAGCGCTCAAGAAGGGACAGGGCGCTACGAGCAGTACTTC. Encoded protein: CSAQEGTGRYEQYF.

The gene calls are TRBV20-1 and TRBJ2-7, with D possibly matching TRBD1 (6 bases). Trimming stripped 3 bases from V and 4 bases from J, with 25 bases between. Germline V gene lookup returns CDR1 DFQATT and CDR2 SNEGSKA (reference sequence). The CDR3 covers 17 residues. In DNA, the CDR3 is TGCAGTGCTAGTGAACCTGGGTCAGGATGGGGGCGGTACGAGCAGTACTTC. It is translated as CSASEPGSGWGRYEQYF.

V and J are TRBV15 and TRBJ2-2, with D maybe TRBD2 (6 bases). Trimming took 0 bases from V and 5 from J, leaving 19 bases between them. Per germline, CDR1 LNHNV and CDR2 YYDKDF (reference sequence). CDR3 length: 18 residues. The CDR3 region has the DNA TGTGCCACCAGCAGAGATTCGGTGATGGCAGGGAGGACCGGGGAGCTGTTTTTT. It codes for CATSRDSVMAGRTGELFF.

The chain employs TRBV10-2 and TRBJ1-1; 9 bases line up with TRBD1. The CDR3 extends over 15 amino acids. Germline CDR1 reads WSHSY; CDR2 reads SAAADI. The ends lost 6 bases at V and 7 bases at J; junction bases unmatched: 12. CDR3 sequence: CASRPPGQGKVEAFF. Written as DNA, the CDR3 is TGCGCCAGCAGACCCCCGGGACAGGGAAAAGTTGAAGCTTTCTTT.

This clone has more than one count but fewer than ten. CDR3 nucleotide sequence: TGTGCTAGTGGTTTGCCCATCCGTCGGAATGAGCAGTTCTTC. Amino acids: CASGLPIRRNEQFF. The V gene is TRBV12-5, the J gene TRBJ2-1; no reliable D call. CDR1 LGHNT and CDR2 FRNRAP come from the germline V gene. The CDR3 loop spans 14 amino acids. Trimming shortened V by 2 bases and J by 7 bases, and 12 bases separated the two germline ends.

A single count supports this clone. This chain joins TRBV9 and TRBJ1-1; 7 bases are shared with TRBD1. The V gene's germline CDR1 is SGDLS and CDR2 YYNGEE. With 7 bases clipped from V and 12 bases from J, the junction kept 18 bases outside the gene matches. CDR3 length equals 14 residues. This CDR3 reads CASGPPRDSPDSFF. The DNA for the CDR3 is TGTGCCAGCGGCCCACCCCGGGACAGCCCTGATTCTTTCTTT.

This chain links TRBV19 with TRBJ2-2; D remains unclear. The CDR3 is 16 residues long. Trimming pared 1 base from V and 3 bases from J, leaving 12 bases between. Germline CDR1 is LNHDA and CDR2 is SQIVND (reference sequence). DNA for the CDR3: TGTGCCAGTAGTATAGTCCCTAGTATGGACACCGGGGAGCTGTTTTTT. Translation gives CASSIVPSMDTGELFF.

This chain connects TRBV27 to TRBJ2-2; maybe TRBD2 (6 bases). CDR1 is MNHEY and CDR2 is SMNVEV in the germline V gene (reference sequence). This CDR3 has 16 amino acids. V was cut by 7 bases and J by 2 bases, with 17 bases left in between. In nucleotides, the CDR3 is TGTGCCAGCAATCCCAGGCCTAGCGTTAACACCGGGGAGCTGTTTTTT. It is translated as CASNPRPSVNTGELFF.

CDR3 amino acids: CASSSGQGGHGELFF. The CDR3 DNA is TGTGCCAGCAGTTCAGGACAGGGCGGACACGGGGAGCTGTTTTTT. The gene calls are TRBV11-2 and TRBJ2-2; 8 positions agree with TRBD1. Looked up from germline, CDR1 is SGHAT and CDR2 is FQNNGV. The junction had 10 bases not matched to a gene; V was cut back by 6 bases and J by 7 bases. The CDR3 consists of 15 residues.

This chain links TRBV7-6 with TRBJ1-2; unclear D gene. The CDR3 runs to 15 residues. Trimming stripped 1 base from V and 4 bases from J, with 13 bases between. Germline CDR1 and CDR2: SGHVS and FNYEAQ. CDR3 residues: CASSLVSGSGYGYTF. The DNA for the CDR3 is TGTGCCAGCAGCTTAGTATCAGGCTCTGGCTATGGCTACACCTTC.

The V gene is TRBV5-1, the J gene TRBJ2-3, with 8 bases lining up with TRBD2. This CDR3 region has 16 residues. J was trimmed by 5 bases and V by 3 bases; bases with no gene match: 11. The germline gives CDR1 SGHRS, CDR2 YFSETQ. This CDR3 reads CASSSLVGAGEDTQYF. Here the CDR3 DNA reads TGCGCCAGCAGCTCCCTAGTGGGAGCGGGGGAAGATACGCAGTATTTT.

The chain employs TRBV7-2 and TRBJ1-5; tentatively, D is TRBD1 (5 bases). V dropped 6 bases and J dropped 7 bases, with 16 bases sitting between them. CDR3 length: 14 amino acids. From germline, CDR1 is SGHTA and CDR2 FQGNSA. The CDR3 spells CASSPGGRRQPQHF. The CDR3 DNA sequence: TGTGCCAGCAGTCCCGGGGGGAGGAGGCAGCCCCAGCATTTT.

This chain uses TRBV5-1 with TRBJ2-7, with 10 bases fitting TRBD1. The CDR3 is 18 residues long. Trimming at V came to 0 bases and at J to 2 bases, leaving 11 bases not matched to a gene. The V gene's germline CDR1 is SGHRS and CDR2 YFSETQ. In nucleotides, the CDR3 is TGCGCCAGCAGCTTGGCATTTGGGACAGGGGTTAGGCCCTACGAGCAGTACTTC. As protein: CASSLAFGTGVRPYEQYF.

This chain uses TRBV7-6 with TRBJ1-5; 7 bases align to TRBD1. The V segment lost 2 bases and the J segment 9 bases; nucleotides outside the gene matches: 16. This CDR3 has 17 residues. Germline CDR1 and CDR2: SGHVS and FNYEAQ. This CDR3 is CASSLRGEQGKIRPQHF. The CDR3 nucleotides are TGTGCCAGCAGCTTAAGGGGGGAACAGGGGAAGATTCGGCCCCAGCATTTT.

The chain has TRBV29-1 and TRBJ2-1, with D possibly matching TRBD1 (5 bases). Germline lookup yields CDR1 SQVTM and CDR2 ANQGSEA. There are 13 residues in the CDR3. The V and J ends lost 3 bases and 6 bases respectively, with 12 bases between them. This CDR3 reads CSVEGQGANEQFF. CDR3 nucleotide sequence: TGCAGCGTTGAGGGCCAAGGGGCCAATGAGCAGTTCTTC.